This T cell receptor (beta chain) was documented in a study of T cells in Graves' hyperthyroidism and ophthalmopathy. Across the study: Peripheral blood was drawn at first diagnosis, prior to all treatment.

Orbital computed tomography, thyroid ultrasound, serum thyroxine and TRAb, and clinical symptoms together informed the diagnoses. The PBMCs had their origin in more than 9.5 ml of fresh peripheral blood. A few counts support this clonotype. Its antigen is currently unknown. Study-wide results and caveats: Blood also carried most thyroid clonotypes expanded above 0.001.

Amplified TCR beta CDR3 regions came from RNA transcripts. TCR CDR3 underwent first-round RT-PCR with the HTBI primer set. One entry per CDR3 protein, called by TCRdb with MiXCR from the multiplex PCR reads. The data hold 490,000 or so distinct CDR3 sequences, with about 20% observed a single time. This CDR3 has 18 residues. Per the germline V gene, CDR1 is MNHEY and CDR2 is SMNVEV (reference sequence). The V segment lost 4 bases and the J segment 4 bases; nucleotides outside the gene matches: 10. The receptor was derived from a man in his forties with Graves' ophthalmopathy. Source material: blood. This chain uses TRBV27 with TRBJ2-3; 14 bases are shared with TRBD2. The CDR3 bases are TGTGCCAGCAGTTCCCGACTAGCGGGGGGGCCCCTAGCAGATACGCAGTATTTT. This translates into CASSSRLAGGPLADTQYF.